A selection of T cell receptor beta chains follows, all from one sample in a study of T cell responses to AZD1222 COVID-19 vaccine. The table came from immunoSEQ multiplex PCR; TCRdb's copy has only in-frame clones and leaves some out. The sample holds about 150,000 clones, roughly 87% seen once. The starting material was peripheral blood, obtained 28 days after the second dose of the MenACWY control vaccine. The receptors derive from an adult who received the MenACWY meningococcal vaccine as a control. The CDR3 runs from the conserved cysteine through the conserved F or W. Not every row has a clone size; where given, it reads once, few, many or a size class.

size,J,V,CDR3
.,TRBJ2-7,TRBV29-1,CSVELSSEVPYEQYF
.,TRBJ2-2,TRBV3-1/TRBV3-2,CASTRRGGGEHTGELFF
few,TRBJ1-2,TRBV5-5,CASSLADRGYGYTF
.,TRBJ2-1,TRBV13,CASSLGTSVDEQFF
many,TRBJ2-7,TRBV3-1/TRBV3-2,CASSGEDRGSYEQYF
.,TRBJ1-5,TRBV7-2,CASSWSGNQPQHF
.,TRBJ2-1,TRBV7-2,CASSLGASSSYNEQFF
few,TRBJ2-2,TRBV3-1/TRBV3-2,CASSVRTSGRNTGELFF
few,TRBJ1-1,TRBV6-5,CASSYAPVGGTEAFF
few,TRBJ2-1,TRBV28,CASSPGYSSYNEQFF
.,TRBJ2-3,TRBV2,CASSPSGGAANTQYF
once,TRBJ1-4,TRBV30,CAWSSQRGEKLFF
few,TRBJ1-1,TRBV14,CASSHLQGAENTEAFF
.,TRBJ1-5,TRBV6-5,CASSYSRGATQPQHF
.,TRBJ1-1,TRBV7-2,CASSSSGTSNTEAFF
.,TRBJ1-3,TRBV7-2,CASSFRTGDSGNTIYF
.,TRBJ2-7,TRBV9,CASSVAGQDREEQYF
few,TRBJ1-1,TRBV2,CASSVGALSMNTEAFF
.,TRBJ1-2,TRBV7-2,CASSLLGTGNYGYTF
few,TRBJ1-1,TRBV7-2,CASSSGTPWVAFF
.,TRBJ2-7,TRBV19,CASSIGSGHPYEQYF
.,TRBJ1-1,TRBV27,CASSQLGTEAFF
.,TRBJ1-1,TRBV12-3/TRBV12-4,CASSLRTATEAFF
.,TRBJ1-2,TRBV5-1,CASSLDRAGVNGYTF
.,TRBJ2-7,TRBV30,CAWSRGNNYEQYF
.,TRBJ2-1,TRBV2,CASRRDSNEQFF
.,TRBJ2-7,TRBV19,CASKTQWGSSYEQYF
.,TRBJ1-1,TRBV19,CASSPDREGYYMNTEAFF
.,TRBJ1-4,TRBV28,CATRKAEKLFF
.,TRBJ1-1,TRBV14,CASSLQGPRGTEAFF
.,TRBJ2-7,TRBV5-1,CASSQTVTGSSYEQYF
.,TRBJ1-1,TRBV7-6,CASSLSYQMNTEAFF
.,TRBJ1-2,TRBV27,CASSSDQGGRANYGYTF
once,TRBJ1-5,TRBV30,CAWSVRSNQPQHF
.,TRBJ2-7,TRBV10-2,CASSDFGSSRGSNYEQYF
few,TRBJ1-4,TRBV18,CASSLQSNEKLFF
.,TRBJ1-1,TRBV3-1/TRBV3-2,CASSLGQANTEAFF
.,TRBJ1-3,TRBV3-1/TRBV3-2,CASSQTSGNTIYF
once,TRBJ1-5,TRBV10-3,CAISGTVDQPQHF
.,TRBJ1-2,TRBV6-5,CASSRTGAPSGYTF
.,TRBJ1-6,TRBV19,CASSPRQGDYNSPLHF
.,TRBJ1-1,TRBV11-3,CASSLESQPETEAFF
.,TRBJ2-7,TRBV19,CASSMWGRGSYEQYF
.,TRBJ2-7,TRBV28,CASSFGGLAHEQYF
once,TRBJ2-7,TRBV20-1,CSAAGANEQYF
.,TRBJ2-1,TRBV19,CASSPGLAEYNEQFF
.,TRBJ2-7,TRBV4-2,CASSQGRGPTYEQYF
.,TRBJ2-3,TRBV7-6,CASSILAGGPTTDTQYF
.,TRBJ2-1,TRBV6-6,CASTAPDRGRNEQFF
once,TRBJ1-2,TRBV7-2,CASSRTARVYDYGYTF
.,TRBJ1-1,TRBV10-3,CAISKEGTEAFF
few,TRBJ2-7,TRBV4-2,CASSQGLASYEQYF
.,.,TRBV7-8,CASSRGTGIEQYF
few,TRBJ2-1,TRBV7-9,CASSILKGGMDNEQFF